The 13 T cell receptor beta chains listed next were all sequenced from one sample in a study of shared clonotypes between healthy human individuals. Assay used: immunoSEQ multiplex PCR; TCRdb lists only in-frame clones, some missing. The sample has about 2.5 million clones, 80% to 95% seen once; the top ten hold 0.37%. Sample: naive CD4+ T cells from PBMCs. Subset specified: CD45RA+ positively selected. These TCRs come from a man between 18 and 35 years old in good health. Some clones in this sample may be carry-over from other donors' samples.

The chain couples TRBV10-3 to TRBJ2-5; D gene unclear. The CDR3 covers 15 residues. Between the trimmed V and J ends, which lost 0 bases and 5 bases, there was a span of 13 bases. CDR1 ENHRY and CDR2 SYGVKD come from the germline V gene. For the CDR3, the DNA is TGTGCCATCAGTGAGTCCGGCAGACTCATGGAGACCCAGTACTTC. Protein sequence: CAISESGRLMETQYF.

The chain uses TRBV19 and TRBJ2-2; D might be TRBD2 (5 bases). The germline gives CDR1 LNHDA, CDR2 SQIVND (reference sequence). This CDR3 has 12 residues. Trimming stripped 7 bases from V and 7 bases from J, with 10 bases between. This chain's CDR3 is CASTGNVGELFF. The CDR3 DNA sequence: TGTGCCAGTACCGGGAATGTCGGGGAGCTGTTTTTT.

CDR3 sequence reads: CASSPKGLVDSSTGELFF. CDR3 sequence (DNA): TGTGCCAGCTCACCTAAAGGTCTGGTGGACAGTTCAACCGGGGAGCTGTTTTTT. The genes are TRBV18 and TRBJ2-2, with D perhaps matching TRBD1 (6 bases). The germline V gene encodes CDR1 KGHSH and CDR2 LQKENI. V lost 3 bases and J lost 5, with 22 bases in between. The CDR3 totals 18 residues.

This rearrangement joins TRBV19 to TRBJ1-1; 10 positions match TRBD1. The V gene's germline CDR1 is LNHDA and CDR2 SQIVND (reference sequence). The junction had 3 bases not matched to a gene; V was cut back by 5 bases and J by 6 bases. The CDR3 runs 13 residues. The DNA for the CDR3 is TGTGCCAGTAGTGACAGGGGGCGCTCTGAAGCTTTCTTT. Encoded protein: CASSDRGRSEAFF. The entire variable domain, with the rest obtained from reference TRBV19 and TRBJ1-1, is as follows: DGGITQSPKYLFRKEGQNVTLSCEQNLNHDAMYWYRQDPGQGLRLIYYSQIVNDFQKGDIAEGYSVSREKKESFPLTVTSAQKNPTAFYLCASSDRGRSEAFFGQGTRLTVV.

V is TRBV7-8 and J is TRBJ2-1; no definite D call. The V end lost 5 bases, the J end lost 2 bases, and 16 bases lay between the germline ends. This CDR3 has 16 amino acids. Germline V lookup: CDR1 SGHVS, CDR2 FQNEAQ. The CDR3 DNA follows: TGTGCCAGCAGCGCGGCCCGGCAAGCGCCCTACAATGAGCAGTTCTTC. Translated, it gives CASSAARQAPYNEQFF.

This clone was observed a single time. The CDR3: CASSYSGTPNTGELFF. The CDR3, as DNA: TGTGCCAGCAGTTACTCGGGGACACCTAACACCGGGGAGCTGTTTTTT. J is TRBJ2-2 and V is TRBV6-5; D might be TRBD1 (6 bases). V was clipped by 0 bases and J by 2 bases, with 10 bases between them. Germline V gives CDR1 MNHEY, CDR2 SVGAGI. This CDR3 is built from 16 residues.

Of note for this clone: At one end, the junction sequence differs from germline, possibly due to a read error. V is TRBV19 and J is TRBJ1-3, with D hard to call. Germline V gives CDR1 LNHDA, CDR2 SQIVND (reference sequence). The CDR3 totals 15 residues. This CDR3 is CTSSIRITSGNTIYF. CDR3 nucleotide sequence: TGTACCAGTAGTATACGGATTACCTCTGGAAACACCATATATTTT. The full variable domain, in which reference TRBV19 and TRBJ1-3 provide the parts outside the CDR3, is DGGITQSPKYLFRKEGQNVTLSCEQNLNHDAMYWYRQDPGQGLRLIYYSQIVNDFQKGDIAEGYSVSREKKESFPLTVTSAQKNPTAFYLCTSSIRITSGNTIYFGEGSWLTVV.

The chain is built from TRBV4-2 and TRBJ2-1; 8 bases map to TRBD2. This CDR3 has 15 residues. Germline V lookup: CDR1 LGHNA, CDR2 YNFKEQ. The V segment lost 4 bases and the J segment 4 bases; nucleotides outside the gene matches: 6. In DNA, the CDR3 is TGTGCCAGCAGCCGTAGCGGGGAGATTTACAATGAGCAGTTCTTC. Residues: CASSRSGEIYNEQFF.

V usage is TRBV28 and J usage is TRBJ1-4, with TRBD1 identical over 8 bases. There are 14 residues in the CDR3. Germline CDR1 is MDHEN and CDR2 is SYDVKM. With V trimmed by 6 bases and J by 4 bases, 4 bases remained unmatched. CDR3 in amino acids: CASRLDRGNEKLFF. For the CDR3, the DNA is TGTGCCAGCAGGCTCGACAGGGGTAATGAAAAACTGTTTTTT.

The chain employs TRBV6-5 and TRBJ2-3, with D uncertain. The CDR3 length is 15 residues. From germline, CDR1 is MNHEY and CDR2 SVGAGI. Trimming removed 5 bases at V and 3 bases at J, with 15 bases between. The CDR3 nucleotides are TGTGCCAGCAGTGGCTTACCGGATACTACAGATACGCAGTATTTT. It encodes CASSGLPDTTDTQYF.

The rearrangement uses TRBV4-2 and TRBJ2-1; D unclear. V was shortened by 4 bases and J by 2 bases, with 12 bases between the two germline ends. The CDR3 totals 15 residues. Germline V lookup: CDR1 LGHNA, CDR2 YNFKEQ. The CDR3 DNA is TGTGCCAGCAGCCCCTTCGGACGCGCCTACAATGAGCAGTTCTTC. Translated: CASSPFGRAYNEQFF.

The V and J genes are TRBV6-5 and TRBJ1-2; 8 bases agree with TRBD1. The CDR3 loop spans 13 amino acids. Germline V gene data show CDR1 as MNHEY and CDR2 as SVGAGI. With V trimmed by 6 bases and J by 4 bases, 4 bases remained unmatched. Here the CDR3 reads CASRDRGGYGYTF. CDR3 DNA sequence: TGTGCCAGCAGAGACAGGGGTGGCTATGGCTACACCTTC.

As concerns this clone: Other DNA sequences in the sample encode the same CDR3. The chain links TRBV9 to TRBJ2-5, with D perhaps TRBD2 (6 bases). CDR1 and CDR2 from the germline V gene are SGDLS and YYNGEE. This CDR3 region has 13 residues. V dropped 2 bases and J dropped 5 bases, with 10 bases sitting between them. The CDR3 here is CASSVGGIETQYF. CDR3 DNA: TGTGCCAGCAGCGTGGGCGGGATCGAGACCCAGTACTTC. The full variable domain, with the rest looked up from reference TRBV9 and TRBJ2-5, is DSGVTQTPKHLITATGQRVTLRCSPRSGDLSVYWYQQSLDQGLQFLIQYYNGEERAKGNILERFSAQQFPDLHSELNLSSLELGDSALYFCASSVGGIETQYFGPGTRLLVL.